This T cell receptor beta chain is from a study of T cell repertoires in cytomegalovirus infection. Study-level background: In public TCR beta signatures, there were indications of both CMV infection and matching HLA type.

CDR1 is SGHNT, CDR2 YYREEE, per germline (reference sequence). V gave up 4 bases and J gave up 2 bases; unmatched junction bases: 5. This CDR3 comprises 14 residues. This clonotype was seen many times. The antigen is not known. TCRdb reanalysed the reads using MiXCR and keeps one entry per CDR3 protein. This sample has roughly 310,000 distinct CDR3 sequences, with roughly a sixth found just once. Study results and limitations: HLA-C-restricted TCR beta clonotypes specific for CMV led the ex vivo response.

This chain joins TRBV5-4 and TRBJ1-2; the match to TRBD1 covers 7 bases. This receptor was taken from a human donor in good health (CMV status not recorded). Some clones in this sample may be carry-over from other donors' samples. Sequenced sample: PBMCs. The CDR3 reads CASSPTGINYGYTF. DNA of the CDR3: TGTGCCAGCAGCCCGACAGGGATAAACTATGGCTACACCTTC.